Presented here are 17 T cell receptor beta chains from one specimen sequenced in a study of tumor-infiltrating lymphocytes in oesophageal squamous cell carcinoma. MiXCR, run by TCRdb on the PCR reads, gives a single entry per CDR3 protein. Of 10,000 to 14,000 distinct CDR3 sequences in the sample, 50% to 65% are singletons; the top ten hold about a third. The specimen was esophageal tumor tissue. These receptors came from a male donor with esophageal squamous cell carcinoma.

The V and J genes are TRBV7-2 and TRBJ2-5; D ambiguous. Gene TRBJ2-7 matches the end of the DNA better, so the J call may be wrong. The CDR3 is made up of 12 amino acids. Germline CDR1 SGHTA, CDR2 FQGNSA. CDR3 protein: CASSLGQYEQYF. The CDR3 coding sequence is TGTGCCAGCAGCTTAGGGCAATACGAGCAGTACTTC.

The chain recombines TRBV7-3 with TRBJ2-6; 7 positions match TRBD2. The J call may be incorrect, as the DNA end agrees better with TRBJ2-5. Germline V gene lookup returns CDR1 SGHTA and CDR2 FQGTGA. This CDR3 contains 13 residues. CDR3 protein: CASSLTAGVDQYF. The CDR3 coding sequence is TGTGCCAGCAGCTTAACGGCGGGAGTTGACCAGTACTTC.

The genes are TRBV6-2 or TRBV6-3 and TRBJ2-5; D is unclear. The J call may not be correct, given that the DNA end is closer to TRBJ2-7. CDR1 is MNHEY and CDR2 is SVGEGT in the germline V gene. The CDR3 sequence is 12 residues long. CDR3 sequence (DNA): TGTGCCAGCAGTGGGGACTCCTACGAGCAGTACTTC. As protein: CASSGDSYEQYF.

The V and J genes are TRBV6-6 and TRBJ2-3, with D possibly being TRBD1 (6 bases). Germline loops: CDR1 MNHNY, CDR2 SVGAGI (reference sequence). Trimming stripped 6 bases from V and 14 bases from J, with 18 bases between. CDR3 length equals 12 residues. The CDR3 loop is CASRTGTGELYF. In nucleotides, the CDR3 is TGTGCCAGCAGAACAGGGACCGGGGAGCTGTATTTT.

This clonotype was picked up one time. The CDR3 sequence is CASSSRGLAVGYEQYF. CDR3 sequence (DNA): TGTGCCAGCAGCAGCCGGGGACTAGCGGTTGGCTACGAGCAGTACTTC. The chain employs TRBV7-2 and TRBJ2-4; 11 nucleotides agree with TRBD2. The DNA end is a closer match to TRBJ2-7, so the J assignment may be wrong. Germline lookup yields CDR1 SGHTA and CDR2 FQGNSA. This CDR3 region has 16 residues.

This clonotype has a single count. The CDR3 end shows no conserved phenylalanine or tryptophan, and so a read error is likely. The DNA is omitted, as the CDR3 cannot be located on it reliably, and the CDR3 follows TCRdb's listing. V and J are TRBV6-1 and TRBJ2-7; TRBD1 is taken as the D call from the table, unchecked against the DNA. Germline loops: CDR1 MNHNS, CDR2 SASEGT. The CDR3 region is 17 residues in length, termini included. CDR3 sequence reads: CASSEGGTVYNGYTFGS.

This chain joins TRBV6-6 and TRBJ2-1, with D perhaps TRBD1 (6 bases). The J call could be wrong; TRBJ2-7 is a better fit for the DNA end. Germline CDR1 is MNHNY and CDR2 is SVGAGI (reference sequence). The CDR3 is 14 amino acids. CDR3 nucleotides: TGTGCCAGCAGGGTCGGGACAACCTACAATGAGCAGTACTTC. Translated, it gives CASRVGTTYNEQYF.

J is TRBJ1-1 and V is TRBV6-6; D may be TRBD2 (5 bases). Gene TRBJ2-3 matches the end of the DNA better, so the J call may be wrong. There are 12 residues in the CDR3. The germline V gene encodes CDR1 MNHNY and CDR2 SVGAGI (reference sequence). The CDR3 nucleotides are TGTGCCGCCCGGACTGTACCAGATACGCAGTATTTT. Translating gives CAARTVPDTQYF.

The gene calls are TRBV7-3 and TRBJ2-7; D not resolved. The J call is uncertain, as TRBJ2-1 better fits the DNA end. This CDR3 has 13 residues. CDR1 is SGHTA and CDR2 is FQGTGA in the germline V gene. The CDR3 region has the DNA TGTGCCAGCAGCTTAACCCGGGACAATGAGCAGTTCTTC. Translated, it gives CASSLTRDNEQFF.

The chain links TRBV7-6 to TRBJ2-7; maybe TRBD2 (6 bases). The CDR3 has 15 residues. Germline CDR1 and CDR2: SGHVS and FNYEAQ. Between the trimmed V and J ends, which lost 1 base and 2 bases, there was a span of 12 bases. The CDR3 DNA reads TGTGCCAGCAGCTTAGTGGGGGGTCCCACCTACGAGCAGTACTTC. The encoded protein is CASSLVGGPTYEQYF.

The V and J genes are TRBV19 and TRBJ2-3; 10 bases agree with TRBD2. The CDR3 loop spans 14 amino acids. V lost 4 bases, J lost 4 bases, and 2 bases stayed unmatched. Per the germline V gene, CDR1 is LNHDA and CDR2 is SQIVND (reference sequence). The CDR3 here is CASSSGTSADTQYF. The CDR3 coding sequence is TGTGCCAGTAGTAGCGGGACTAGCGCAGATACGCAGTATTTT.

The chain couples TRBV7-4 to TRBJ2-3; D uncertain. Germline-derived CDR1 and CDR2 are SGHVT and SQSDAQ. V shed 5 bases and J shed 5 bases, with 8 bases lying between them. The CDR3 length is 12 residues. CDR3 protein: CASSLLRDTQYF. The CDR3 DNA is TGTGCCAGCAGCCTACTCCGAGATACGCAGTATTTT.

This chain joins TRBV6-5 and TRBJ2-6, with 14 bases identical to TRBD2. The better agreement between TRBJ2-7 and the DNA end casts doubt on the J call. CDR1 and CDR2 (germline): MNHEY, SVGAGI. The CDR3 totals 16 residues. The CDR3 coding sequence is TGTGCCAGCAGCCCCTCCGGGACTAGCGGGAGATACGAGCAGTACTTC. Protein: CASSPSGTSGRYEQYF.

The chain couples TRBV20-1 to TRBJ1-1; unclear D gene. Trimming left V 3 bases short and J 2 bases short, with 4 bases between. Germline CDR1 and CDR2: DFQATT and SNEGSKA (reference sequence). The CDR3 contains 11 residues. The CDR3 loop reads CSARLNTEAFF. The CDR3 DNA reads TGCAGTGCTAGGCTAAACACTGAAGCTTTCTTT.

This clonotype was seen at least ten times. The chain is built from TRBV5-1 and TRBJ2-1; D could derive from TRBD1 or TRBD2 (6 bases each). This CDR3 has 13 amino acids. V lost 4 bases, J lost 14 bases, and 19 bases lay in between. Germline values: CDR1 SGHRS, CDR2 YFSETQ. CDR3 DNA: TGCGCCAGCAGCGGCCGCGGGGACACTATAAAGTTCTTC. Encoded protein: CASSGRGDTIKFF.

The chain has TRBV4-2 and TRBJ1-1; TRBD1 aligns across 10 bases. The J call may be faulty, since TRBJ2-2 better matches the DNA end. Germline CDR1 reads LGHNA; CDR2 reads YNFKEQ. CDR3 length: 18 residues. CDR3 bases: TGTGCCAGCAGCCAAGATTTTTGGGGACAGGGGATCACCGGGGAGCTGTTTTTT. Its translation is CASSQDFWGQGITGELFF.

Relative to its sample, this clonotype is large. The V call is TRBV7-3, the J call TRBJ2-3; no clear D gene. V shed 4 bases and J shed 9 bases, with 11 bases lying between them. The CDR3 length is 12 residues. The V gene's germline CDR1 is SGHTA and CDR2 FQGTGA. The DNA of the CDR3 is TGTGCCAGCAGCTCTCCGTTAGGGACGCAGTATTTT. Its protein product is CASSSPLGTQYF.